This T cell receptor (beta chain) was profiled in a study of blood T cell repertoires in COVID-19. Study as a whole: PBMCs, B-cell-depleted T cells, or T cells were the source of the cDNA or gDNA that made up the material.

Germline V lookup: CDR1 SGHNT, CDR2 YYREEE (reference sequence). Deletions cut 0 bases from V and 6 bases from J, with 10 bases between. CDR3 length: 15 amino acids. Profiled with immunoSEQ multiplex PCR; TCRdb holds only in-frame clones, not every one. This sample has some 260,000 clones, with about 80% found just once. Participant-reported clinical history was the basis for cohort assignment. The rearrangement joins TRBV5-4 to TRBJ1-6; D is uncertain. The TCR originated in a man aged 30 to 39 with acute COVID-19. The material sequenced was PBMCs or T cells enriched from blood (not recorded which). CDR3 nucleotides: TGTGCCAGCAGCTTGGATCTAAGTACTAATTCACCCCTCCACTTT. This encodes CASSLDLSTNSPLHF.